The TCR beta chain under discussion was sequenced for a study of CD8 T cells in ankylosing spondylitis. Scientists made TCR beta libraries using quantitative 5'-RACE with molecular barcodes. TCRdb reprocessed the 5' RACE reads via MiXCR and lists one record per CDR3 protein. The data show about 130,000 distinct CDR3 sequences, around 7% seen once. V was clipped by 5 bases and J by 5 bases, with 13 bases between them. Germline-derived CDR1 and CDR2 are SSHAT and FNYEAQ (reference sequence). This CDR3 has 14 residues. Ten or more counts support this clonotype. The source material was blood, either unsorted or a sorted T cell fraction (not recorded which). This sequence joins TRBV7-7 and TRBJ2-1; D is unclear. This TCR was recovered from a male donor with ankylosing spondylitis or in good health (not recorded which). CDR3 DNA: TGTGCCAGCAGCCCACTTGGGATGAACAATGAGCAGTTCTTC. Amino acid sequence: CASSPLGMNNEQFF.